The 30 T cell receptor beta chains in this list originate from one sample, sequenced in a study of blood T cell repertoires in COVID-19. The repertoire was sequenced with immunoSEQ multiplex PCR; TCRdb's copy has only in-frame clones and lacks some. This repertoire shows tens of thousands of clones, approximately 86% found once; its top ten account for over 45%. The sequencing sample was made of peripheral blood. The receptors shown here come from a man aged 70 or older with acute or convalescent COVID-19.

The rearrangement uses TRBV5-1 and TRBJ2-1; 8 positions agree with TRBD1. Germline V gene sequence: CDR1 SGHRS, CDR2 YFSETQ. V shed 3 bases and J 9 bases; nucleotides not matched to a gene: 8. The CDR3 loop spans 14 amino acids. The DNA of the CDR3 is TGCGCCAGCAGCTCCGGGACAGGCCCCTTTGAGCAGTTCTTC. Residues: CASSSGTGPFEQFF.

This clone was found a few times. The V gene is TRBV6-4, the J gene TRBJ2-2; no clear D gene. The CDR3 has 16 residues. Germline loops: CDR1 MRHNA, CDR2 SNTAGT. Trimming shortened V by 2 bases and J by 4 bases, and 14 bases separated the two germline ends. DNA of the CDR3: TGTGCCAGCAGTGACGCTGCTAACGGCGGCACCGGGGAGCTGTTTTTT. The encoded protein is CASSDAANGGTGELFF.

This chain links TRBV28 with TRBJ2-1, with TRBD1 identical over 10 bases. The V gene's germline CDR1 is MDHEN and CDR2 SYDVKM. CDR3 length equals 16 residues. J gave up 7 bases and V 4 bases, and 10 bases lay outside the gene matches. This CDR3 is CASSSVPGQGFNEQFF. CDR3 in DNA: TGTGCCAGCAGTTCAGTACCGGGACAGGGGTTTAATGAGCAGTTCTTC.

The genes are TRBV5-1 and TRBJ2-1; a weak D match, TRBD1 (5 bases). V dropped 0 bases and J dropped 6 bases, with 13 bases sitting between them. The CDR3 spans 15 residues. CDR1 is SGHRS, CDR2 YFSETQ, per germline. CDR3 DNA: TGCGCCAGCAGCTTGGCCCACAGGCGTTCCAATGAGCAGTTCTTC. Its translation: CASSLAHRRSNEQFF.

The gene calls are TRBV12-3 or TRBV12-4 and TRBJ1-6; D is possibly TRBD1 (6 bases). This CDR3 spans 13 amino acids. V was cut by 6 bases and J by 11 bases, with 14 bases left in between. The CDR3 sequence is CASRTQGRPPLHF. For the CDR3, the DNA is TGTGCCAGCAGGACACAGGGAAGGCCACCCCTCCACTTT.

This chain connects TRBV2 to TRBJ1-1; 7 bases are a match to TRBD1. Germline trimming cut 6 bases from V and 0 bases from J; bases unmatched to any gene: 1. This CDR3 contains 13 residues. The V gene's germline CDR1 is SNHLY and CDR2 FYNNEI. The CDR3 loop is CASSGQVNTEAFF. The CDR3 DNA reads as TGTGCCAGCAGCGGACAGGTGAACACTGAAGCTTTCTTT.

CDR3 coding DNA: TGTGCCAGTAGTATCAAGGCTAGTCCTAGCACAGATACGCAGTATTTT. Amino acid sequence: CASSIKASPSTDTQYF. J is TRBJ2-3 and V is TRBV19; D is undetermined. The V gene lost 3 bases and the J gene lost 0 bases, with 13 bases spanning the gap. The germline V gene has CDR1 LNHDA and CDR2 SQIVND (reference sequence). The CDR3 is 16 amino acids.

The chain has TRBV5-4 and TRBJ1-1, with D uncertain. This CDR3 is 13 amino acids long. The germline V gene encodes CDR1 SGHNT and CDR2 YYREEE (reference sequence). Trimming shortened V by 0 bases and J by 6 bases, and 9 bases separated the two germline ends. CDR3 sequence: CASSLALGAEAFF. CDR3 coding DNA: TGTGCCAGCAGCTTGGCCTTGGGCGCTGAAGCTTTCTTT.

The chain joins TRBV19 to TRBJ1-5; D is perhaps TRBD1 (6 bases). This CDR3 has 15 residues. Germline V CDR1 and CDR2: LNHDA, SQIVND (reference sequence). Trimming pared 5 bases from V and 4 bases from J, leaving 15 bases between. CDR3 DNA sequence: TGTGCCAGTAGTGAGTCAGGGGTTCCTAATCAGCCCCAGCATTTT. Residues: CASSESGVPNQPQHF.

The chain has TRBV18 and TRBJ1-2; D is possibly TRBD1 (5 bases). The CDR3 loop spans 13 amino acids. Germline-derived CDR1 and CDR2 are KGHSH and LQKENI. Trimming left V 2 bases short and J 2 bases short, with 6 bases between. In DNA, the CDR3 is TGTGCCAGCTCACCAGGGGCGAACTATGGCTACACCTTC. Protein sequence: CASSPGANYGYTF.

Here the CDR3 reads CASSPGTVQETQYF. DNA of the CDR3: TGTGCCAGCAGTCCCGGGACAGTACAAGAGACCCAGTACTTC. The gene calls are TRBV6-5 and TRBJ2-5; TRBD1 agrees at 7 bases. Germline-derived CDR1 and CDR2 are MNHEY and SVGAGI. V shed 5 bases, J shed 2 bases, and the junction held 5 bases outside the gene matches. The CDR3 is 14 amino acids.

The J gene is TRBJ1-3, the V gene TRBV4-2; 7 nucleotides match TRBD1. V lost 1 base to trimming and J lost 7 bases; unmatched junction nucleotides: 4. The CDR3 covers 14 residues. Germline V gene sequence: CDR1 LGHNA, CDR2 YNFKEQ. The CDR3: CASSQGGQTNTIYF. CDR3 in DNA: TGTGCCAGCAGCCAAGGGGGACAGACTAACACCATATATTTT.

The V gene is TRBV24-1, the J gene TRBJ1-3; D perhaps matches TRBD1 (6 bases). The CDR3 length is 14 residues. Trimming took 3 bases from V and 4 from J, leaving 9 bases between them. Germline CDR1 and CDR2: KGHDR and SFDVKD. The DNA of the CDR3 is TGTGCCACCAGTGATAGCAGGGGCGGAAACACCATATATTTT. This encodes CATSDSRGGNTIYF.

This chain connects TRBV7-9 to TRBJ2-1; 9 bases line up with TRBD2. The CDR3 spans 17 residues. CDR1 SEHNR and CDR2 FQNEAQ come from the germline V gene (reference sequence). Trimming removed 5 bases from V and 1 base from J; junction bases left unmatched: 9. CDR3 in amino acids: CASSPRGLAGSYNEQFF. CDR3 bases: TGTGCCAGCAGCCCACGAGGGCTAGCGGGATCCTACAATGAGCAGTTCTTC.

J is TRBJ2-7 and V is TRBV12-3 or TRBV12-4; D call uncertain. Trimming shortened V by 6 bases and J by 3 bases, and 12 bases separated the two germline ends. CDR3 size: 13 residues. The CDR3 DNA is TGTGCCAGCAGCCCTAGGTCCGACTACGAGCAGTACTTC. It specifies CASSPRSDYEQYF.

On this clone: The same CDR3 is also encoded by other DNA sequences in this sample. The rearrangement joins TRBV18 to TRBJ2-7; 10 bases fit TRBD1. Germline V lookup: CDR1 KGHSH, CDR2 LQKENI. V shed 5 bases and J 3 bases; nucleotides not matched to a gene: 4. The CDR3 runs to 14 residues. CDR3 residues: CASSTGTGDYEQYF. The CDR3 bases are TGTGCCAGCTCAACCGGGACAGGGGACTACGAGCAGTACTTC.

This rearrangement joins TRBV5-1 to TRBJ2-1, with TRBD2 identical over 10 bases. The germline gives CDR1 SGHRS, CDR2 YFSETQ. V lost 4 bases and J lost 4; bases outside the gene matches: 5. This CDR3 spans 15 amino acids. The CDR3 sequence: CASSPLAGDYNEQFF. In nucleotides, the CDR3 is TGCGCCAGCAGCCCGCTAGCGGGGGATTACAATGAGCAGTTCTTC.

V and J are TRBV5-1 and TRBJ2-5; D is ambiguous. V lost 0 bases and J lost 5, with 14 bases in between. In germline, CDR1 is SGHRS, CDR2 YFSETQ. The CDR3 is made up of 15 amino acids. The CDR3 DNA is TGCGCCAGCAGCTTGGCCCCTAGAGGAGTTGAGACCCAGTACTTC. This sequence encodes CASSLAPRGVETQYF.

CDR3 nucleotide sequence: TGTGCCAGTAGTATAGATCCGACAGCACAAATCTATGGCTACACCTTC. Translating gives CASSIDPTAQIYGYTF. The V and J genes are TRBV19 and TRBJ1-2; weak D call: TRBD1 (5 bases). Trimming shortened V by 0 bases and J by 4 bases, and 15 bases separated the two germline ends. This CDR3 is built from 16 residues. From germline, CDR1 is LNHDA and CDR2 SQIVND (reference sequence).

The chain combines TRBV6-2 or TRBV6-3 with TRBJ1-1; D possibly corresponds to TRBD1 (5 bases). V dropped 6 bases and J dropped 1 base, with 9 bases sitting between them. This CDR3 spans 13 amino acids. From germline, CDR1 is MNHEY and CDR2 SVGEGT. CDR3 loop: CASSGTENTEAFF. CDR3 DNA sequence: TGTGCCAGCAGCGGGACTGAGAACACTGAAGCTTTCTTT.

The chain uses TRBV28 and TRBJ2-3; no definite D call. This CDR3 has 14 amino acids. V lost 6 bases, J lost 10 bases, and 20 bases lay in between. Germline V gene data show CDR1 as MDHEN and CDR2 as SYDVKM. DNA of the CDR3: TGTGCCAGCAGACCCGGTGGGCAGACCTGGGCGCAGTATTTT. Its protein is CASRPGGQTWAQYF.

V gene TRBV19 combines with J gene TRBJ1-2, with TRBD1 matching over 9 bases. The CDR3 loop spans 15 amino acids. Germline loops: CDR1 LNHDA, CDR2 SQIVND (reference sequence). V trimming: 8 bases; J trimming: 5 bases; junction bases outside the gene matches: 12. This CDR3 is CASRSTGGNEYGYTF. In DNA, the CDR3 is TGTGCCAGTCGATCGACAGGGGGAAACGAATATGGCTACACCTTC. Filled out from reference TRBV19 and TRBJ1-2, the complete variable domain reads DGGITQSPKYLFRKEGQNVTLSCEQNLNHDAMYWYRQDPGQGLRLIYYSQIVNDFQKGDIAEGYSVSREKKESFPLTVTSAQKNPTAFYLCASRSTGGNEYGYTFGSGTRLTVV.

The V gene is TRBV4-3, the J gene TRBJ1-4, with D perhaps matching TRBD1 (5 bases). The V gene lost 4 bases and the J gene lost 8 bases, with 14 bases spanning the gap. This CDR3 is 14 amino acids long. Looked up from germline, CDR1 is LGHNA and CDR2 is YSLEER. This CDR3 reads CASSPGGGGEKLFF. DNA of the CDR3: TGCGCCAGCAGCCCCGGCGGGGGTGGAGAAAAACTGTTTTTT.

The chain is built from TRBV9 and TRBJ2-3; a weak D match, TRBD1 (6 bases). Trimming shortened V by 0 bases and J by 0 bases, and 8 bases separated the two germline ends. Per germline, CDR1 SGDLS and CDR2 YYNGEE. The CDR3 is made up of 15 amino acids. The CDR3 DNA reads TGTGCCAGCAGCGTAGCGGACAGAAGCACAGATACGCAGTATTTT. It is translated as CASSVADRSTDTQYF.

This rearrangement joins TRBV6-5 to TRBJ2-7, with D perhaps TRBD2 (5 bases). The germline V and J ends were trimmed by 3 bases and 7 bases, with 10 bases remaining between them. There are 12 residues in the CDR3. The germline CDR1 and CDR2 sequences are MNHEY and SVGAGI. Here the CDR3 DNA reads TGTGCCAGCAGTTATGCATCGGGAGAGCAGTACTTC. As protein: CASSYASGEQYF.

This chain links TRBV7-9 with TRBJ1-1, with D perhaps TRBD1 (5 bases). CDR3 length: 15 amino acids. With 5 bases removed from V and 4 bases from J, the gap between germline ends came to 17 bases. In germline, CDR1 is SEHNR, CDR2 FQNEAQ (reference sequence). CDR3 sequence reads: CASSPQGGRATEAFF. The CDR3 bases are TGTGCCAGCAGCCCCCAGGGAGGCCGCGCCACTGAAGCTTTCTTT. Together with reference TRBV7-9 and TRBJ1-1, the CDR3 gives the full variable domain: DTGVSQNPRHKITKRGQNVTFRCDPISEHNRLYWYRQTLGQGPEFLTYFQNEAQLEKSRLLSDRFSAERPKGSFSTLEIQRTEQGDSAMYLCASSPQGGRATEAFFGQGTRLTVV.

The chain uses TRBV11-3 and TRBJ2-1; D may be TRBD1 (6 bases). Germline CDR1 is SGHNT and CDR2 is YENEEA. This CDR3 is built from 16 residues. V lost 5 bases and J 6 bases, leaving 20 bases between the germline ends. The CDR3 nucleotides are TGTGCCAGCAGCCTAAGGACAGCCGAGTATCGCAATGAGCAGTTCTTC. This sequence encodes CASSLRTAEYRNEQFF.

The genes are TRBV9 and TRBJ1-6; no clear D. Germline V lookup: CDR1 SGDLS, CDR2 YYNGEE. This CDR3 region has 14 residues. The germline V and J ends were trimmed by 1 base and 10 bases, with 12 bases remaining between them. CDR3 nucleotide sequence: TGTGCCAGCAGCGTATCGCAGGAATCCTCACCCCTCCACTTT. Protein: CASSVSQESSPLHF.

This clone was seen a few times. This rearrangement joins TRBV3-1 (or the pseudogene TRBV3-2) to TRBJ1-2; 10 bases match TRBD1. The CDR3 totals 14 residues. Losses at the gene ends were 3 bases for V and 8 bases for J; bases not matched to a gene: 6. The germline gives CDR1 LGHDT, CDR2 YNNKEL (reference sequence). The CDR3 loop is CASSHGDRGQGYTF. CDR3 DNA sequence: TGTGCCAGCAGCCATGGTGACAGGGGGCAAGGCTACACCTTC.

V gene TRBV27 combines with J gene TRBJ1-6; no definite D call. The CDR3 contains 13 residues. V lost 4 bases, J lost 16 bases, and 17 bases lay in between. Per germline, CDR1 MNHEY and CDR2 SMNVEV (reference sequence). The CDR3 loop is CASSSWSHRQLHF. CDR3 coding DNA: TGTGCCAGCAGTTCCTGGTCGCACAGACAACTCCACTTT.